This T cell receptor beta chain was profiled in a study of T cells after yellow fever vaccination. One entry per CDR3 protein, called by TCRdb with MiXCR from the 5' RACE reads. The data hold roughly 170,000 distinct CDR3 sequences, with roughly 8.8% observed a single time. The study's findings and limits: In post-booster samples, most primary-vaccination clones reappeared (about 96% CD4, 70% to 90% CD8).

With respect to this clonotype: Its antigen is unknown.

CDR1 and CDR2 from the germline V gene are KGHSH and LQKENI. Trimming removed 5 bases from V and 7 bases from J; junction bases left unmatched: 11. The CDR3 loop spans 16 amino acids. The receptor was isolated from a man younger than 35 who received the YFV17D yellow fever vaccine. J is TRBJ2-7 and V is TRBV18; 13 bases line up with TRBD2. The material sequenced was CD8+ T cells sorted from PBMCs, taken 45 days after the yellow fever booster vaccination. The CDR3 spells CASSSKGLAGRLEQYV. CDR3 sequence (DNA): TGTGCCAGCTCATCGAAGGGACTAGCGGGGCGCCTGGAGCAGTACGTC.